This T cell receptor beta chain emerged from a study of cytomegalovirus exposure and HLA in healthy donors. General observations from the study: When presence/absence was analysed, sequencing depth was taken to be roughly uniform across donors.

On this clone itself: The antigen remains undetermined.

This PCR relied on a set of 60 Vbeta primers and 13 Jbeta primers. TCRdb keeps only in-frame clones here, not all; method: immunoSEQ multiplex PCR. This sample carries about 83,000 clones, approximately 75% of them seen once, and the ten largest clones take more than 3.5%. After removal of 3 bases from V and 5 bases from J, the junction contained 1 base not matched to a gene. The CDR3 covers 13 residues. Germline CDR1 and CDR2: GTSNPN and SVGIG (reference sequence). The chain uses TRBV30 and TRBJ1-6; TRBD1 matches 7 bases. The TCR originated in a man in his fifties or sixties in good health and CMV-seronegative. Sequenced input: PBMCs. In nucleotides, the CDR3 is TGTGCCTGGAGGCAGGGGGATAATTCACCCCTCCACTTT. It specifies CAWRQGDNSPLHF.